The T cell receptor (beta chain) under discussion was sequenced for a study of CD8+ T cells in alopecia areata. Study background: Tofacitinib was given for 6 to 18 months, then stopped for 6 months.

Reverse transcribed after extraction, RNA yielded cDNA as the sequencing template. Data came from immunoSEQ multiplex PCR; TCRdb stores just in-frame clones and leaves some out. Of about 42,000 clones listed, over 85% are singletons. This sample's treatment: oral pan-JAK inhibitor, 5-10 mg twice daily. In alopecia areata patients, both lesional scalp punch biopsies and peripheral blood were collected. CDR1 and CDR2 (germline): MNHNY, SVGAGI (reference sequence). V dropped 2 bases and J dropped 1 base, with 8 bases sitting between them. The CDR3 sequence is 15 residues long. Points on this clone: What it recognizes is unknown.

Study results and limitations: Sequencing of scalp samples also captures resident alphabeta T cells of normal skin. Lesional tissue from the scalp (especially in alopecia totalis/universalis) showed higher clonality than normal scalp.

The rearrangement links TRBV6-6 to TRBJ2-2; D is unclear. The source of this sequence is a human donor with alopecia areata. Sequenced material: CD8+ T cells sorted from blood, taken at week 24, from a patient treated with tofacitinib. The CDR3 protein is CASSYPSQNTGELFF. The DNA of the CDR3 is TGTGCCAGCAGTTACCCCAGCCAGAACACCGGGGAGCTGTTTTTT.